This record covers a single T cell receptor beta chain. Its target is not known. The data belong to a study of cytomegalovirus exposure and HLA in healthy donors. PCR involved 60 Vbeta and 13 Jbeta primers. Produced via immunoSEQ multiplex PCR; TCRdb's table is partial and in-frame only. The sample lists 100,000 to 150,000 clones, roughly 10% occurring once. J gave up 9 bases and V 2 bases, and 9 bases lay outside the gene matches. Germline lookup yields CDR1 MDHEN and CDR2 SYDVKM. The CDR3 has 15 residues. Whole-study results and caveats: Later work found most CMV-associated TCR beta chains apparently HLA-restricted. Presence/absence analyses assumed roughly uniform sequencing depth across donors, which may not hold. An analysis that was carried out later associated 16,000 or so TCR beta sequences with HLA alleles at 0.05 false discovery rate. According to reports, the classifier identified cytomegalovirus status with high specificity and sensitivity.

This sequence originates from a woman under 30 in good health and CMV-seropositive. The sequencing sample was made of PBMCs. This chain joins TRBV28 and TRBJ2-1, with 8 positions matching TRBD2. CDR3 region: CASSLGGVAGSEQFF. CDR3 nucleotide sequence: TGTGCCAGCAGTTTAGGTGGAGTAGCGGGAAGTGAGCAGTTCTTC.